Given below is one T cell receptor (beta chain) in context. The data were obtained in a study of blood T cell repertoires in COVID-19. For the study at large: T cells, B-cell-depleted T cells, or PBMCs supplied cDNA or gDNA.

The V and J ends lost 3 bases and 5 bases, in that order; junction bases with no gene match: 7. The CDR3 consists of 15 residues. CDR1 is SGHRS, CDR2 YFSETQ, per germline. Using immunoSEQ multiplex PCR, the repertoire was profiled, and TCRdb retains in-frame clones only, with some absent. The sample contains approximately 86,000 clones, 80% to 90% of which appear only once. What was sequenced was peripheral blood. The chain carries TRBV5-1 and TRBJ2-5; 10 bases are a match to TRBD1. This receptor was taken from a man aged 50 to 59 with acute or convalescent COVID-19. The DNA for the CDR3 is TGCGCCAGCAGCTACCAGGGGACAGGGGTTGAGACCCAGTACTTC. Its protein is CASSYQGTGVETQYF.